The rows below give T cell receptor beta chains drawn from one sample of a study of vaccination effects on CD4 cells after COVID-19. Assay used: immunoSEQ multiplex PCR; TCRdb lists only in-frame clones, some missing. This sample has approximately 70,000 clones; roughly 74% occur once, and the top ten carry about 3.2%. The antigens these receptors bind are not known. The input for sequencing was CD4+ T cells from PBMCs cultured with HCoV-NL63 spike peptides, taken before COVID-19 vaccination. These receptors were taken from a human donor who received a COVID-19 vaccine. The CDR3 runs from the conserved cysteine through the conserved F or W. Each record gives: J gene, V gene, clone size, D gene, CDR3 protein, CDR3 DNA. A D gene is named only where the DNA matches it firmly. Clone size, where shown, is once, few, many, or a class for clones that have expanded.

TRBJ2-5	TRBV7-2	NA	NA	CASSLLGPRETQYF	TGTGCCAGCAGCTTACTGGGCCCGAGGGAGACCCAGTACTTC
TRBJ2-1	TRBV7-2	NA	NA	CASSLEGGPYNEQFF	TGTGCCAGCAGCTTAGAAGGGGGGCCCTACAATGAGCAGTTCTTC
TRBJ2-3	TRBV5-1	few	TRBD2	CASTRGGSTTDTQYF	TGCGCCAGCACTCGGGGCGGGAGTACCACAGATACGCAGTATTTT
TRBJ2-2	TRBV19	few	TRBD1	CASTHPGQGDTGELFF	TGTGCCAGTACTCATCCGGGACAGGGGGACACCGGGGAGCTGTTTTTT
TRBJ1-5	TRBV9	once	NA	CASSALSQGIGSSNQPQHF	TGTGCCAGCAGCGCGCTTTCACAGGGCATAGGTAGTAGCAATCAGCCCCAGCATTTT
TRBJ1-2	TRBV27	NA	NA	CASSRDGNYGYTF	TGTGCCAGCAGCCGGGACGGTAACTATGGCTACACCTTC
TRBJ1-2	TRBV4-1	NA	NA	CASSQEPSGDYGYTF	TGCGCCAGCAGCCAAGAACCGAGTGGAGACTATGGCTACACCTTC
TRBJ1-1	TRBV29-1	NA	NA	CSVPTRGSPNTEAFF	TGCAGCGTTCCCACTCGAGGGAGCCCTAACACTGAAGCTTTCTTT
TRBJ1-5	TRBV5-1	NA	TRBD1	CASSWGTGSNQPQHF	TGCGCCAGCAGCTGGGGGACAGGGAGCAATCAGCCCCAGCATTTT
TRBJ1-2	TRBV24-1	NA	TRBD1	CATSDTRTGNYGYTF	TGTGCCACCAGTGATACTCGGACAGGGAACTATGGCTACACCTTC
TRBJ2-5	TRBV4-1	NA	NA	CASSQVRGGLGETQYF	TGCGCCAGCAGCCAAGTAAGGGGGGGCCTAGGAGAGACCCAGTACTTC
TRBJ2-5	TRBV2	NA	NA	CASSYTQETQYF	TGTGCCAGCAGTTACACTCAAGAGACCCAGTACTTC
TRBJ2-2	TRBV29-1	NA	NA	CSVYLGGGELFF	TGCAGCGTTTATTTAGGAGGCGGGGAGCTGTTTTTT
TRBJ1-2	TRBV24-1	NA	TRBD1	CATSDAGTGEVYGYTF	TGTGCCACCAGTGATGCCGGGACAGGGGAAGTCTATGGCTACACCTTC
TRBJ2-6	TRBV25-1	NA	NA	CASSPFSGANVLTF	TGTGCCAGCAGTCCTTTCTCTGGGGCCAACGTCCTGACTTTC
TRBJ1-6	TRBV2	medium-sized	NA	CASNMDSQFNSPLHF	TGTGCCAGCAATATGGACAGCCAATTCAATTCACCCCTCCACTTT
TRBJ2-5	TRBV19	NA	NA	CASSTPSGSAETQYF	TGTGCCAGTAGTACTCCCTCGGGGAGTGCGGAGACCCAGTACTTC
TRBJ2-5	TRBV5-4	few	TRBD1	CASSQDRKETQYF	TGTGCCAGCAGCCAGGACAGGAAAGAGACCCAGTACTTC
TRBJ2-3	TRBV24-1	NA	TRBD2	CATSDELAGGTDTQYF	TGTGCCACCAGTGACGAATTAGCGGGGGGCACAGATACGCAGTATTTT
TRBJ1-1	TRBV12-3/TRBV12-4	NA	NA	CASRYRLNTEAFF	TGTGCCAGCAGATATAGGTTGAACACTGAAGCTTTCTTT
TRBJ1-2	TRBV7-2	NA	NA	CASSLTGRNYGYTF	TGTGCCAGCAGCCTAACCGGACGGAACTATGGCTACACCTTC
TRBJ2-5	TRBV19	NA	NA	CASRGPRETQYF	TGTGCCAGTAGAGGGCCGCGCGAGACCCAGTACTTC
TRBJ2-1	TRBV5-1	NA	NA	CASSPVRGANIYNEQFF	TGCGCCAGCAGCCCGGTAAGGGGTGCCAATATTTACAATGAGCAGTTCTTC
TRBJ1-2	TRBV6-5	NA	NA	CASIESGVHGYTF	TGTGCCAGCATCGAGTCCGGGGTTCATGGCTACACCTTC
TRBJ2-1	TRBV14	NA	NA	CASSQDFGTHSYNEQFF	TGTGCCAGCAGCCAAGATTTCGGGACTCACTCCTACAATGAGCAGTTCTTC
TRBJ2-3	TRBV25-1	NA	NA	CASSDPQGTDTQYF	TGTGCCAGCAGTGATCCGCAGGGCACAGATACGCAGTATTTT
TRBJ1-5	TRBV6-5	NA	NA	CASSYRTEYQPQHF	TGTGCCAGCAGTTACCGGACAGAGTATCAGCCCCAGCATTTT
TRBJ1-6	TRBV6-9	NA	NA	CASSFDRNDSPLHF	TGTGCCAGCAGTTTCGACAGGAATGATTCACCCCTCCACTTT
TRBJ1-2	TRBV7-8	once	NA	CASSLAYAPSYGYTF	TGTGCCAGCAGCTTAGCGTACGCTCCTTCTTATGGCTACACCTTC
TRBJ2-1	TRBV11-3	NA	TRBD1	CASSPGQVPFNEQFF	TGTGCCAGCAGCCCCGGACAGGTTCCCTTCAATGAGCAGTTCTTC
TRBJ2-1	TRBV5-5	NA	TRBD1	CASSLQIQGAPGEQFF	TGTGCCAGCAGCTTACAAATACAGGGGGCACCGGGTGAGCAGTTCTTC
TRBJ2-5	TRBV29-1	NA	NA	CSVDLEGVETQYF	TGCAGCGTTGACCTAGAGGGAGTGGAGACCCAGTACTTC
TRBJ1-2	TRBV5-1	few	NA	CASSLTQASNYGYTF	TGCGCCAGCAGCTTGACACAGGCTTCTAACTATGGCTACACCTTC
TRBJ2-1	TRBV4-1	NA	TRBD2	CASSQGGGGPFNEQFF	TGCGCCAGCAGCCAAGGGGGCGGGGGGCCGTTCAATGAGCAGTTCTTC
TRBJ1-5	TRBV14	NA	NA	CASSQDSDQPQHF	TGTGCCAGCAGCCAAGATTCCGATCAGCCCCAGCATTTT
TRBJ1-2	TRBV12-3/TRBV12-4	NA	NA	CASTHGGGGGYTF	TGTGCCAGCACCCACGGGGGGGGTGGTGGCTACACCTTC
TRBJ2-3	TRBV5-1	NA	NA	CASSLEGTDTQYF	TGCGCCAGCAGCTTGGAGGGAACAGATACGCAGTATTTT
TRBJ1-2	TRBV9	NA	NA	CASSGRGANYGYTF	TGTGCCAGCAGCGGTCGGGGGGCTAACTATGGCTACACCTTC
TRBJ2-3	TRBV4-1	once	TRBD2	CASSRTSGGAGITDTQYF	TGCGCCAGCAGCCGGACTAGCGGGGGGGCCGGCATTACAGATACGCAGTATTTT
TRBJ2-5	TRBV5-1	NA	NA	CASSPRLIPFQETQYF	TGCGCCAGCAGCCCCCGTTTGATACCCTTCCAAGAGACCCAGTACTTC
TRBJ2-2	TRBV5-1	few	NA	CASSLVPGGRVGELFF	TGCGCCAGCAGCTTGGTTCCCGGGGGTCGGGTCGGGGAGCTGTTTTTT
TRBJ2-1	TRBV6-5	NA	TRBD2	CASSYRRGGPYNEQFF	TGTGCCAGCAGTTATCGGCGGGGGGGACCATACAATGAGCAGTTCTTC
TRBJ2-1	TRBV24-1	NA	NA	CATSDPGSYSYNEQFF	TGTGCCACCAGTGATCCAGGGTCCTACTCCTACAATGAGCAGTTCTTC
TRBJ2-3	TRBV5-8	once	TRBD2	CASPWLAGGPSTDTQYF	TGTGCCAGCCCTTGGCTAGCGGGGGGACCTAGCACAGATACGCAGTATTTT
TRBJ1-1	TRBV18	NA	TRBD1	CASSPLVQQGYTEAFF	TGTGCCAGCTCACCTCTGGTACAACAGGGGTACACTGAAGCTTTCTTT
TRBJ1-2	TRBV20-1	once	NA	CSASVYGGGYGYTF	TGCAGTGCTAGTGTTTACGGGGGAGGCTATGGCTACACCTTC
TRBJ1-5	TRBV18	NA	NA	CASSPLPNQPQHF	TGTGCCAGCTCACCACTCCCCAATCAGCCCCAGCATTTT
TRBJ2-6	TRBV7-6	NA	NA	CASSLGVPGANVLTF	TGTGCCAGCAGCTTAGGAGTCCCCGGGGCCAACGTCCTGACTTTC
TRBJ2-2	TRBV25-1	NA	NA	CASSESGGDTGELFF	TGTGCCAGCAGTGAATCCGGGGGCGACACCGGGGAGCTGTTTTTT
TRBJ2-3	TRBV24-1	NA	NA	CATSDLWDSTDTQYF	TGTGCCACCAGTGATTTGTGGGATAGCACAGATACGCAGTATTTT
TRBJ2-4	TRBV4-1	NA	NA	CASSPGGSFGGTKNIQYF	TGCGCCAGCAGCCCCGGAGGGAGTTTTGGGGGAACCAAAAACATTCAGTACTTC
TRBJ2-5	TRBV6-5	NA	NA	CASSPQGTETQYF	TGTGCCAGCAGTCCCCAGGGTACTGAGACCCAGTACTTC
TRBJ2-5	TRBV11-2	NA	NA	CASSMHTGIGETQYF	TGTGCCAGCAGCATGCACACCGGTATAGGGGAGACCCAGTACTTC
TRBJ1-1	TRBV5-6	NA	NA	CASSPYGGTEAFF	TGTGCCAGCAGCCCTTACGGAGGAACTGAAGCTTTCTTT
TRBJ1-3	TRBV29-1	NA	NA	CSEGHSGNTIYF	TGCAGCGAGGGCCACTCTGGAAACACCATATATTTT
TRBJ1-2	TRBV6-5	once	NA	CASSRTSNYGYTF	TGTGCCAGCAGTCGTACCTCGAACTATGGCTACACCTTC
TRBJ2-5	TRBV18	once	NA	CASSPTGQETQYF	TGTGCCAGCTCACCAACAGGGCAAGAGACCCAGTACTTC